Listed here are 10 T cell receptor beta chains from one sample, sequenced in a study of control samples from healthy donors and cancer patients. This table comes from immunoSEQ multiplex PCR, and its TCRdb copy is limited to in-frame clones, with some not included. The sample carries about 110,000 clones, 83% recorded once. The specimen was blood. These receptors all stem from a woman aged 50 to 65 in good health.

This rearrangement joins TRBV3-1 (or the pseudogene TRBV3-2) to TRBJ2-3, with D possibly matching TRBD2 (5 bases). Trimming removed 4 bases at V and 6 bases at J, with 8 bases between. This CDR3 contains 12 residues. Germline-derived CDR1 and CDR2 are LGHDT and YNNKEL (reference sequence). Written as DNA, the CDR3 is TGTGCCAGCAGCCTAGCGCTGGATACGCAGTATTTT. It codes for CASSLALDTQYF.

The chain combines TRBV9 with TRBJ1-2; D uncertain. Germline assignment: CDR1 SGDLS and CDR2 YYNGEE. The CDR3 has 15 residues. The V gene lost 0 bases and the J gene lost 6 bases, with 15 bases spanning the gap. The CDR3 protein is CASSVEPGRSDGYTF. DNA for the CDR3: TGTGCCAGCAGCGTAGAACCGGGGAGATCGGATGGCTACACCTTC.

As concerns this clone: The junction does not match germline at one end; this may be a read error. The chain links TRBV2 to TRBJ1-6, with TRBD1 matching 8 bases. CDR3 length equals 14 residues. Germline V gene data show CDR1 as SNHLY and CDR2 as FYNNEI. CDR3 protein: CASREDRGNSPLHF. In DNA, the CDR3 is TGTGCCAGCAGGGAAGACAGGGGTAATTCACCCCTCCACTTT.

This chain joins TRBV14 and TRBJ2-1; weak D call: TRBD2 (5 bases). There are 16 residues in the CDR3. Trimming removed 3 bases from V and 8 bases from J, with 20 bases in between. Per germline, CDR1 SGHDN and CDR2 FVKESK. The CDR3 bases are TGTGCCAGCAGCCATGGTTTAGCTGGCGGGTATGATGAGCAGTTCTTC. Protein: CASSHGLAGGYDEQFF. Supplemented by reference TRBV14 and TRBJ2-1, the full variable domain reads EAGVTQFPSHSVIEKGQTVTLRCDPISGHDNLYWYRRVMGKEIKFLLHFVKESKQDESGMPNNRFLAERTGGTYSTLKVQPAELEDSGVYFCASSHGLAGGYDEQFFGPGTRLTVL.

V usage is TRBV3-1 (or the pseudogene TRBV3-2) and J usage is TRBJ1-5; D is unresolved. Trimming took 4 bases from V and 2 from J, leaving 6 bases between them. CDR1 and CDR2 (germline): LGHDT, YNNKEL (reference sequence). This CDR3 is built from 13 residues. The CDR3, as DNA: TGTGCCAGCAGCCTTCCTGGCAATCAGCCCCAGCATTTT. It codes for CASSLPGNQPQHF.

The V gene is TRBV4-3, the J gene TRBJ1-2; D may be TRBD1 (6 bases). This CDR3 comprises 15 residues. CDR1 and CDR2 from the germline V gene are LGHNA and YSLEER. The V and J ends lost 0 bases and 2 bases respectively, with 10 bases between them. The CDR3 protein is CASSQDIGQNYGYTF. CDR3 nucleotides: TGCGCCAGCAGCCAAGATATAGGACAGAACTATGGCTACACCTTC.

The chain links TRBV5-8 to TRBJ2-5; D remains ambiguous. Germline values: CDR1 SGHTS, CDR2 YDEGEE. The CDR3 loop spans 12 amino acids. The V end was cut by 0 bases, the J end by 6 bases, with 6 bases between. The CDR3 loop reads CASSLAEQTQYF. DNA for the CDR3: TGTGCCAGCAGCTTGGCCGAGCAGACCCAGTACTTC.

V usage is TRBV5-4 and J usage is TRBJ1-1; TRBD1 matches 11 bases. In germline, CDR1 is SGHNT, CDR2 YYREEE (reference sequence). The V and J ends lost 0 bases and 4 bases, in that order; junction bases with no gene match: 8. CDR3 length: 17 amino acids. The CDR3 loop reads CASSLGTADRGLTEAFF. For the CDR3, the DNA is TGTGCCAGCAGCTTGGGAACGGCGGACAGGGGGCTCACTGAAGCTTTCTTT. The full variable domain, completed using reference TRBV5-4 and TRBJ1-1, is ETGVTQSPTHLIKTRGQQVTLRCSSQSGHNTVSWYQQALGQGPQFIFQYYREEENGRGNFPPRFSGLQFPNYSSELNVNALELDDSALYLCASSLGTADRGLTEAFFGQGTRLTVV.

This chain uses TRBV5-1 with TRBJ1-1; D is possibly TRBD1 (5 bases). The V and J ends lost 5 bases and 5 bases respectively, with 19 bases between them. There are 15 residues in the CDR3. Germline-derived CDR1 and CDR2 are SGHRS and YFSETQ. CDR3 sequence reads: CASRDLRGGSTEAFF. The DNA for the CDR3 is TGCGCCAGCAGGGACCTTCGGGGGGGATCGACTGAAGCTTTCTTT. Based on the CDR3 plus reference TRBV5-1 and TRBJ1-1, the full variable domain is KAGVTQTPRYLIKTRGQQVTLSCSPISGHRSVSWYQQTPGQGLQFLFEYFSETQRNKGNFPGRFSGRQFSNSRSEMNVSTLELGDSALYLCASRDLRGGSTEAFFGQGTRLTVV.

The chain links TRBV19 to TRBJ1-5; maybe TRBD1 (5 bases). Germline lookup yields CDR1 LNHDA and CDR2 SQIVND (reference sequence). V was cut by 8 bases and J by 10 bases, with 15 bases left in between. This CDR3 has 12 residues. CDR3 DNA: TGTGCCAGTGGGGGGAGACGAGAACCCCAGCATTTT. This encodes CASGGRREPQHF.